The clone carrying this T cell receptor beta chain appeared a single time. Its specificity is unknown. The record originates from a study of cytomegalovirus exposure and HLA in healthy donors. Broader study findings: TCR sequences were mostly rare, though some public TCRs occurred in many donors. A later analysis found most CMV-associated TCR beta chains apparently HLA-restricted. Upon later analysis, HLA-associated TCR beta chains proved more clonally expanded than other, equally common chains.

CDR3 length equals 14 residues. Germline lookup yields CDR1 MNHEY and CDR2 SMNVEV (reference sequence). Trimming took off 2 bases at V and 0 bases at J, with 5 bases between the two ends. The PCR was carried out with 60 Vbeta primers and 13 Jbeta primers. Libraries were prepared by immunoSEQ multiplex PCR; TCRdb keeps only in-frame clonotypes and omits some of them. The sample lists some 150,000 clones; 78% were seen once. The chain links TRBV27 to TRBJ2-4, with D perhaps TRBD2 (5 bases). Sequencing used PBMCs. The TCR sequence derives from a man aged 35 to 55 in good health and CMV-seropositive. CDR3 sequence (DNA): TGTGCCAGCAGTTTAGAGGGAGCCAAAAACATTCAGTACTTC. Translated: CASSLEGAKNIQYF.